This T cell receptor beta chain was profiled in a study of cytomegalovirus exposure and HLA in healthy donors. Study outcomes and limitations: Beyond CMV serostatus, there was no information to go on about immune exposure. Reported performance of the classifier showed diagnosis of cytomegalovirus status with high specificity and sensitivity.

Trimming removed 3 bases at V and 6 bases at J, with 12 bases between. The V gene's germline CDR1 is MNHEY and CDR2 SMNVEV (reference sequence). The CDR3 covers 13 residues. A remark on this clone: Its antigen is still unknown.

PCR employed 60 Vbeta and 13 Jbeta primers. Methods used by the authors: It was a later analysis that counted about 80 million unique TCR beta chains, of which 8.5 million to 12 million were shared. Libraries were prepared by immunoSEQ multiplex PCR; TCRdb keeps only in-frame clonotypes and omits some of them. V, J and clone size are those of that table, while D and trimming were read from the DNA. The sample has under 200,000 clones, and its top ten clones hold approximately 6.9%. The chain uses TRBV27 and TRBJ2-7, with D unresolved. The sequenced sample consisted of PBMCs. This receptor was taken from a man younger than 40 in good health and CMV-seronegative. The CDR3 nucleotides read TGTGCCAGCAGTTTTGGTGGCCTGTCCGAGCAGTACTTC. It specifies CASSFGGLSEQYF.